This T cell receptor (beta chain) was profiled in a study of shared clonotypes between healthy human individuals. Some clones are missing from TCRdb's copy, which holds only in-frame ones; the method was immunoSEQ multiplex PCR. This sample has millions of clones, with around nine tenths found just once. CDR1 is LNHDA, CDR2 SQIVND, per germline (reference sequence). There are 16 residues in the CDR3. V shed 3 bases and J 7 bases; nucleotides not matched to a gene: 6. The V and J genes are TRBV19 and TRBJ2-2; TRBD1 matches at 12 bases. Sequenced material: naive CD4+ T cells sorted from blood. This sample's subset: CD45RA+ positively selected. This TCR was recovered from a man between 18 and 29 years old in good health. The CDR3 bases are TGTGCCAGTAGTATCCGGGACAGGGGGCCTCACGGGGAGCTGTTTTTT. It encodes CASSIRDRGPHGELFF.